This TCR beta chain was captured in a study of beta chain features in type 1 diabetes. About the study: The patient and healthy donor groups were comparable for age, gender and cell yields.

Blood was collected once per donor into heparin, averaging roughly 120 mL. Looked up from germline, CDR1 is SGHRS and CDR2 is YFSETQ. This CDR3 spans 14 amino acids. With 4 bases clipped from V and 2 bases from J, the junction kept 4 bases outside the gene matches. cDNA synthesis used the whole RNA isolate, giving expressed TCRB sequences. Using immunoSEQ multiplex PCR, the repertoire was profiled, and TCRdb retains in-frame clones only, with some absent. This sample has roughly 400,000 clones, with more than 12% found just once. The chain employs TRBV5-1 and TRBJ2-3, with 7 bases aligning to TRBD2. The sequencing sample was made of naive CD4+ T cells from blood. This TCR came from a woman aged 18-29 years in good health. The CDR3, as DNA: TGCGCCAGCAGCGGCGGGGGACCCACAGATACGCAGTATTTT. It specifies CASSGGGPTDTQYF.